These T cell receptor beta chains were read from a single sample in a study of OX40 agonist ivuxolimab in advanced cancers. Produced via immunoSEQ multiplex PCR; TCRdb's table is partial and in-frame only. The sample includes about 83,000 clones, around 90% of them seen just once. Material: CD4+ or CD8+ T cells sorted from blood, obtained in a trial of the OX40 agonist ivuxolimab. The receptors derive from an adult with an advanced solid tumor such as melanoma, head and neck, liver or kidney cancer. Each CDR3 is given with its conserved first and last residue.

v_gene: TRBV5-1; j_gene: TRBJ1-3; CDR3aa: CASSFTPLRAGNTIYF
v_gene: TRBV4-2; j_gene: TRBJ2-7; CDR3aa: CASSPPGLAGEQYF
v_gene: TRBV4-1; j_gene: TRBJ1-2; CDR3aa: CASSQEEGTYYGYTF
v_gene: TRBV5-1; j_gene: TRBJ1-2; CDR3aa: CASSLGGADTENSYTF
v_gene: TRBV4-1; j_gene: TRBJ1-5; CDR3aa: CASSQNLDRIQPQHF
v_gene: TRBV5-1; j_gene: TRBJ1-5; CDR3aa: CASSLGSYSNQPQHF
v_gene: TRBV6-4; j_gene: TRBJ1-4; CDR3aa: CASRSSGGEKLFF
v_gene: TRBV2; j_gene: TRBJ2-2; CDR3aa: CASSESGVANTGELFF
v_gene: TRBV5-1; j_gene: TRBJ1-1; CDR3aa: CASSLNSGTEAFF
v_gene: TRBV7-2; j_gene: NA; CDR3aa: CASSFSAVSYEQYF
v_gene: TRBV7-2; j_gene: TRBJ1-5; CDR3aa: CASSLTGYQPQHF
v_gene: TRBV29-1; j_gene: TRBJ2-6; CDR3aa: CSAGQGGTGANVLTF
v_gene: TRBV4-2; j_gene: TRBJ1-2; CDR3aa: CASSQEGTGGYGYTF
v_gene: TRBV27; j_gene: TRBJ2-7; CDR3aa: CASRGRGGRHEQYF
v_gene: TRBV19; j_gene: TRBJ2-1; CDR3aa: CASTTTGIGTIEQFF
v_gene: TRBV5-4; j_gene: TRBJ2-7; CDR3aa: CASSFDSSYEQYF
v_gene: TRBV6-6; j_gene: TRBJ2-7; CDR3aa: CASRPDFTLGSEQYF
v_gene: TRBV9; j_gene: TRBJ2-2; CDR3aa: CASSVTSSPSTGELFF
v_gene: TRBV11-2; j_gene: TRBJ2-7; CDR3aa: CASSLGQGEQYF
v_gene: TRBV5-1; j_gene: TRBJ2-1; CDR3aa: CASSSGARYNEQFF
v_gene: TRBV12-1; j_gene: TRBJ1-4; CDR3aa: CASSFSRANEKLFF
v_gene: TRBV6-5; j_gene: TRBJ1-1; CDR3aa: CASMAYTPNTEAFF
v_gene: TRBV5-8; j_gene: TRBJ1-3; CDR3aa: CASGGWGTGNTIYF